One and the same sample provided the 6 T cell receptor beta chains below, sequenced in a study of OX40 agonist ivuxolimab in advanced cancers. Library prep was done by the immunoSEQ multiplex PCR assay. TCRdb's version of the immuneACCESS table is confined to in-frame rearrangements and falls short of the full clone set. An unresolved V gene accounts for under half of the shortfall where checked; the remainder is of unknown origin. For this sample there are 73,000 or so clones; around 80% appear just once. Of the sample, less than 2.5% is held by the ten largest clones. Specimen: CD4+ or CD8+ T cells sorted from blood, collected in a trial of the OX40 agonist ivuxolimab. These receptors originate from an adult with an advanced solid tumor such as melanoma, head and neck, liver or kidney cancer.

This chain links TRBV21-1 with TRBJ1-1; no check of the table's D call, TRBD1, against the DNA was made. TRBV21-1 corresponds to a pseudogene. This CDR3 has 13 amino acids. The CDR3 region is CASSPRQNTEAFF. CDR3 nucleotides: TGTGCCAGCAGCCCCCGACAGAACACTGAAGCTTTCTTT.

CDR3 nucleotide sequence: TGTGCCAGCAGCCCAGTAGTGGGGGTAGAGTATGGCTACACCTTC. Amino acids: CASSPVVGVEYGYTF. The J gene is TRBJ1-2, the V gene TRBV7-2; maybe TRBD1 (5 bases). V lost 5 bases and J lost 5, with 18 bases in between. Per germline, CDR1 SGHTA and CDR2 FQGNSA. The CDR3 runs 15 residues.

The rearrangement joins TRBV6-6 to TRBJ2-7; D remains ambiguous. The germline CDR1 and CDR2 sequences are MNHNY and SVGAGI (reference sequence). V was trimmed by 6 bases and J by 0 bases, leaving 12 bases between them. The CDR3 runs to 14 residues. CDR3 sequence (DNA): TGTGCCAGCAGCCGTCAGGTTCTCTCCTACGAGCAGTACTTC. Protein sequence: CASSRQVLSYEQYF.

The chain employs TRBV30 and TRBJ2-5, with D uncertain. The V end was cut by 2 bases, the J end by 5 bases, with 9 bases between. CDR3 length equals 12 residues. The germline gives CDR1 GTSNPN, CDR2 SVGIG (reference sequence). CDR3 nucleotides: TGTGCCTGGAGTCTAAGTGGGGAGACCCAGTACTTC. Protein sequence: CAWSLSGETQYF.

The CDR3: CASSYGGADEKLFF. CDR3 DNA: TGTGCCAGCAGTTACGGCGGGGCAGATGAAAAACTGTTTTTT. This chain uses TRBV6-5 with TRBJ1-4, with a possible D match to TRBD1 (5 bases). The CDR3 covers 14 residues. V lost 2 bases and J 6 bases, leaving 10 bases between the germline ends. Germline assignment: CDR1 MNHEY and CDR2 SVGAGI.

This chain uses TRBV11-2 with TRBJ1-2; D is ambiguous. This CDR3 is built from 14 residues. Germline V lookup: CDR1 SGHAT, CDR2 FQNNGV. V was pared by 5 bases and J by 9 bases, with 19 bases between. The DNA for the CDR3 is TGTGCCAGCAGCCCAACCGGGTTTACCTCCCGCTACACCTTC. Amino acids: CASSPTGFTSRYTF.